The 21 T cell receptor beta chains listed next were all sequenced from one sample in a study of beta chain features in type 1 diabetes. Study-level findings and limits: All four CD4+ subsets from Type 1 diabetes patients carried moderately but significantly shorter TCRB CDR3s.

For these TCRs, the target antigens are not known. The study reverse transcribed the entire isolated RNA, so it sequenced expressed TCRB transcripts. Clones were sequenced by immunoSEQ multiplex PCR, and TCRdb holds only the in-frame ones, with some missing. Among around 650,000 clones listed, 12% were seen once. Material: naive CD4+ T cells from blood. These receptors were collected from a young man with type 1 diabetes.

CDR3 amino acids: CASSLEGRSYEQYF. CDR3 DNA sequence: TGTGCCAGCAGTTTAGAGGGTCGCTCCTACGAGCAGTACTTC. The chain joins TRBV27 to TRBJ2-7; possibly TRBD2 for D (5 bases). This CDR3 has 14 residues. The V end lost 2 bases, the J end lost 0 bases, and 8 bases lay between the germline ends. From germline, CDR1 is MNHEY and CDR2 SMNVEV (reference sequence).

The V call is TRBV5-1, the J call TRBJ1-2; tentative D call: TRBD1 (6 bases). Trimming shortened V by 3 bases and J by 6 bases, and 12 bases separated the two germline ends. This CDR3 has 13 amino acids. Germline V gene data show CDR1 as SGHRS and CDR2 as YFSETQ. CDR3 in DNA: TGCGCCAGCAGCTCTACAGGGACTAATGGCTACACCTTC. This encodes CASSSTGTNGYTF.

This clone appeared a few times. J is TRBJ1-5 and V is TRBV10-3, with D possibly TRBD1 on 5 matching bases. The CDR3 totals 13 residues. Trimming cost V 10 bases and J 7 bases, with 17 bases left between them. The V gene's germline CDR1 is ENHRY and CDR2 SYGVKD. The CDR3 reads CATRNGGIQPQHF. Here the CDR3 DNA reads TGTGCCACCAGAAATGGGGGGATCCAGCCCCAGCATTTT.

This clone is a singleton in its sample. The chain joins TRBV28 to TRBJ2-7; TRBD1 aligns across 8 bases. With V trimmed by 4 bases and J by 2 bases, 7 bases remained unmatched. Looked up from germline, CDR1 is MDHEN and CDR2 is SYDVKM. The length of the CDR3 is 15 residues. CDR3 sequence reads: CASSSQGALPYEQYF. CDR3 in DNA: TGTGCCAGCAGTTCCCAGGGGGCATTACCCTACGAGCAGTACTTC.

This rearrangement joins TRBV28 to TRBJ2-7, with D maybe TRBD2 (5 bases). CDR1 and CDR2 from the germline V gene are MDHEN and SYDVKM. V lost 8 bases to trimming and J lost 0 bases, with 14 bases between them. The CDR3 extends over 14 amino acids. CDR3 nucleotides: TGTGCCAGCGCTACTGCAGAGGGCTCCTACGAGCAGTACTTC. Amino acids: CASATAEGSYEQYF. Complete variable domain (other parts from reference TRBV28 and TRBJ2-7): DVKVTQSSRYLVKRTGEKVFLECVQDMDHENMFWYRQDPGLGLRLIYFSYDVKMKEKGDIPEGYSVSREKKERFSLILESASTNQTSMYLCASATAEGSYEQYFGPGTRLTVT.

This clone turned up a few times. This rearrangement joins TRBV30 to TRBJ2-5; D not certain. The CDR3 is 12 residues long. Germline lookup yields CDR1 GTSNPN and CDR2 SVGIG (reference sequence). Trimming removed 1 base from V and 3 bases from J, with 6 bases in between. The CDR3 loop is CAWSGQEETQYF. The CDR3 DNA reads as TGTGCCTGGAGTGGGCAGGAAGAGACCCAGTACTTC.

V and J are TRBV10-3 and TRBJ2-1; 8 nucleotides align to TRBD1. Germline V gives CDR1 ENHRY, CDR2 SYGVKD. The CDR3 spans 14 residues. J was trimmed by 2 bases and V by 6 bases; bases with no gene match: 3. The CDR3 region is CAIRGQAAYNEQFF. DNA for the CDR3: TGTGCCATCAGGGGACAGGCGGCCTACAATGAGCAGTTCTTC.

The table lists this clone with a few counts. The chain employs TRBV29-1 and TRBJ1-5; perhaps TRBD1 as D (5 bases). The V end lost 3 bases, the J end lost 4 bases, and 10 bases lay between the germline ends. This CDR3 comprises 13 residues. Germline lookup yields CDR1 SQVTM and CDR2 ANQGSEA. The CDR3 sequence: CSVDVGRNQPQHF. The CDR3 nucleotides read TGCAGCGTTGATGTGGGGCGAAATCAGCCCCAGCATTTT.

This clone has more than one count but fewer than ten. The chain couples TRBV14 to TRBJ1-5; D might be TRBD1 (6 bases). From germline, CDR1 is SGHDN and CDR2 FVKESK. The germline V and J ends were trimmed by 9 bases and 4 bases, with 16 bases remaining between them. The CDR3 sequence is 14 residues long. Here the CDR3 DNA reads TGTGCCAGGACCGACAGGCTTTGGAATCAGCCCCAGCATTTT. Protein product: CARTDRLWNQPQHF. The variable domain in full, completed from reference TRBV14 and TRBJ1-5, reads EAGVTQFPSHSVIEKGQTVTLRCDPISGHDNLYWYRRVMGKEIKFLLHFVKESKQDESGMPNNRFLAERTGGTYSTLKVQPAELEDSGVYFCARTDRLWNQPQHFGDGTRLSIL.

This clone was counted a few times. The chain has TRBV30 and TRBJ2-7; D not resolved. CDR3 length: 13 amino acids. The germline V and J ends were trimmed by 0 bases and 4 bases, with 10 bases remaining between them. CDR1 is GTSNPN and CDR2 is SVGIG in the germline V gene (reference sequence). The CDR3, as DNA: TGTGCCTGGAGTGTACGGGTGGCTTACGAGCAGTACTTC. Translation gives CAWSVRVAYEQYF. Drawing the rest from reference TRBV30 and TRBJ2-7, the complete variable domain is SQTIHQWPATLVQPVGSPLSLECTVEGTSNPNLYWYRQAAGRGLQLLFYSVGIGQISSEVPQNLSASRPQDRQFILSSKKLLLSDSGFYLCAWSVRVAYEQYFGPGTRLTVT.

This rearrangement joins TRBV6-4 to TRBJ1-2; the D is unclear. Germline V gene data show CDR1 as MRHNA and CDR2 as SNTAGT. The CDR3 runs 13 residues. V lost 2 bases to trimming and J lost 8 bases, with 12 bases between them. The CDR3 DNA is TGTGCCAGCAGTGACGACGGAGTGGGCGGCTACACCTTC. Protein product: CASSDDGVGGYTF.

This clone came up a few times. The chain recombines TRBV19 with TRBJ1-5; 9 nucleotides agree with TRBD1. There are 13 residues in the CDR3. V gave up 6 bases and J gave up 6 bases; unmatched junction bases: 3. The germline gives CDR1 LNHDA, CDR2 SQIVND (reference sequence). The CDR3 coding sequence is TGTGCCAGTAGCGGACAGGGGAGTCAGCCCCAGCATTTT. Translated, it gives CASSGQGSQPQHF.

This clone was observed a few times. V usage is TRBV7-2 and J usage is TRBJ2-3; perhaps TRBD2 as D (6 bases). The CDR3 runs to 14 residues. Germline CDR1 reads SGHTA; CDR2 reads FQGNSA. V was cut by 5 bases and J by 2 bases, with 11 bases left in between. The CDR3: CASSPSSDTDTQYF. The DNA for the CDR3 is TGTGCCAGCAGCCCTTCTAGCGACACAGATACGCAGTATTTT. Combining the CDR3 with reference TRBV7-2 and TRBJ2-3 gives the whole variable domain GAGVSQSPSNKVTEKGKDVELRCDPISGHTALYWYRQSLGQGLEFLIYFQGNSAPDKSGLPSDRFSAERTGGSVSTLTIQRTQQEDSAVYLCASSPSSDTDTQYFGPGTRLTVL.

About this clone itself: The sample holds other DNA sequences that translate to the same CDR3. This chain links TRBV2 with TRBJ1-5; D is uncertain. This CDR3 is built from 14 residues. The V and J ends lost 1 base and 2 bases respectively, with 6 bases between them. Germline V gene sequence: CDR1 SNHLY, CDR2 FYNNEI. CDR3 bases: TGTGCCAGCAGTGAAGTGAGTGGCAATCAGCCCCAGCATTTT. It yields the protein CASSEVSGNQPQHF.

The chain couples TRBV9 to TRBJ1-2; tentatively, D is TRBD1 (6 bases). Looked up from germline, CDR1 is SGDLS and CDR2 is YYNGEE. Trimming took off 3 bases at V and 2 bases at J, with 11 bases between the two ends. The CDR3 loop spans 14 amino acids. CDR3 sequence: CASSATGTNYGYTF. CDR3 bases: TGTGCCAGCAGCGCCACAGGGACGAACTATGGCTACACCTTC.

This clone was picked up many times. Other DNA sequences within the sample encode an identical CDR3. The genes are TRBV18 and TRBJ2-3; D call uncertain. Per the germline V gene, CDR1 is KGHSH and CDR2 is LQKENI. This CDR3 has 13 amino acids. V shed 0 bases and J shed 0 bases, with 1 base lying between them. CDR3 amino acids: CASSPPSTDTQYF. The CDR3, as DNA: TGTGCCAGCTCACCACCTAGCACAGATACGCAGTATTTT.

The chain is built from TRBV5-6 and TRBJ2-3; 14 bases match TRBD2. V trimming: 2 bases; J trimming: 4 bases; junction bases outside the gene matches: 3. Germline assignment: CDR1 SGHDT and CDR2 YYEEEE. This CDR3 region has 16 residues. CDR3 sequence reads: CASSLRLAGGPDTQYF. The CDR3 DNA is TGTGCCAGCAGCTTAAGACTAGCGGGGGGGCCAGATACGCAGTATTTT.

The table lists this clone with a few counts. The chain has TRBV5-6 and TRBJ2-6; D not certain. Trimming took off 5 bases at V and 0 bases at J, with 9 bases between the two ends. The germline V gene has CDR1 SGHDT and CDR2 YYEEEE. The CDR3 runs to 15 residues. The CDR3 loop reads CASSPSTSGANVLTF. In DNA form, the CDR3 reads TGTGCCAGCAGTCCGAGTACCTCTGGGGCCAACGTCCTGACTTTC.

Many counts were recorded for this clone. This CDR3 reads CASSLGPENYGYTF. The CDR3 DNA follows: TGCGCCAGCAGCCTAGGACCAGAGAACTATGGCTACACCTTC. The chain employs TRBV4-3 and TRBJ1-2; unclear D gene. Germline V CDR1 and CDR2: LGHNA, YSLEER. CDR3 length: 14 residues. V dropped 4 bases and J dropped 2 bases, with 11 bases sitting between them.

This clone showed up just a few times. The rearrangement uses TRBV4-3 and TRBJ1-5, with D unresolved. V lost 3 bases to trimming and J lost 0 bases, with 3 bases between them. The CDR3 extends over 13 amino acids. Looked up from germline, CDR1 is LGHNA and CDR2 is YSLEER. The CDR3 DNA reads TGCGCCAGCAGCCAGAGTAGCAATCAGCCCCAGCATTTT. Protein: CASSQSSNQPQHF.

The J gene is TRBJ1-2, the V gene TRBV25-1; tentatively, D is TRBD1 (6 bases). CDR3 size: 16 residues. Trimming cost V 8 bases and J 1 base, with 20 bases left between them. Germline V lookup: CDR1 MGHDK, CDR2 SYGVNS. The CDR3 sequence is CASSTTGPTVNYGYTF. The CDR3, as DNA: TGTGCCAGCTCCACAACAGGGCCCACCGTTAACTATGGCTACACCTTC.